Shown below are 2 T cell receptor beta chains from a single sample sequenced in a study of blood T cell repertoires in COVID-19. Profiling relied on immunoSEQ multiplex PCR, and the TCRdb table lists in-frame clones only, not all of them. The sample records roughly 170,000 clones, approximately 84% being singletons. Sequenced sample: peripheral blood. The receptors were gathered from a human donor in a cohort sampled during active COVID-19.

The gene calls are TRBV3-1 (or the pseudogene TRBV3-2) and TRBJ2-6; no firm D call. V lost 0 bases to trimming and J lost 0 bases, with 12 bases between them. Germline CDR1 reads LGHDT; CDR2 reads YNNKEL (reference sequence). CDR3 size: 18 residues. As DNA, the CDR3 is TGTGCCAGCAGCCAAGATTACAGCCACTTCTCTGGGGCCAACGTCCTGACTTTC. Protein: CASSQDYSHFSGANVLTF.

V gene TRBV11-2 combines with J gene TRBJ2-4; D is possibly TRBD2 (5 bases). The CDR3 sequence is 14 residues long. Trimming shortened V by 8 bases and J by 2 bases, and 13 bases separated the two germline ends. Per the germline V gene, CDR1 is SGHAT and CDR2 is FQNNGV. The CDR3 protein is CASSGRGTKNIQYF. The CDR3, as DNA: TGTGCCAGCTCGGGTCGGGGAACCAAAAACATTCAGTACTTC.